The entry below gives a single T cell receptor beta chain sequence along with its context. Drawn from each donor were around 10 milliliters of peripheral blood. This specimen belongs to a study of blood T cells in healthy people across ages. Germline CDR1 and CDR2: SGDLS and YYNGEE. V dropped 0 bases and J dropped 8; count of bases not matched to a gene: 3. The CDR3 extends over 15 amino acids. Primers used in a second PCR of roughly 6 to 11 cycles were a sample-barcoded 5' primer and a J-beta primer mix. TCRdb re-called the 5' RACE reads through MiXCR, storing one row per CDR3 protein. The data contain around 1,800,000 distinct CDR3 sequences, roughly 43% of them singletons.

The rearrangement links TRBV9 to TRBJ2-3; 13 bases are shared with TRBD2. Sequencing was performed on blood. This sequence was found in a human donor in good health. CDR3 nucleotides: TGTGCCAGCAGCGTAGGACTAGCGGGGGGAACTACGCAGTATTTT. Protein product: CASSVGLAGGTTQYF.